This TCR beta chain was obtained from a study of CD8 T cells in Susac syndrome. Study overall: Patients with Susac syndrome were therapy-naive, on corticosteroids, or on intravenous immunoglobulin alone at the time that blood was drawn.

Reverse transcription of 0.5 to 1 ug RNA was performed with random hexamers. Amplification of TCR beta CDR3 was carried out by immunoSEQ multiplex PCR, which covered 54 Vbeta and 13 Jbeta segments. TCRdb re-called the immunoSEQ multiplex PCR reads with MiXCR, one entry per CDR3 protein. The sample lists about 140,000 distinct CDR3 sequences, approximately 95% seen once, with roughly 0.15% in the top ten. J was trimmed by 5 bases and V by 2 bases; bases with no gene match: 3. This CDR3 is built from 13 residues. Germline V lookup: CDR1 LNHNV, CDR2 YYDKDF (reference sequence). Sequencing of TCR beta, carried out with a high-throughput approach, was applied to CD8+ and CD4+ T cells from the blood. CD8+ and CD4+ T cells were negatively isolated; TEMRA cells were FACS-enriched.

Sequencing was carried out using CD4+ T cells from PBMCs. V usage is TRBV15 and J usage is TRBJ2-7; 7 bases are shared with TRBD1. The receptor comes from a human donor with Susac syndrome. The CDR3 sequence: CATSRPDRDEQYF. CDR3 DNA: TGTGCCACCAGCAGACCCGACAGGGACGAGCAGTACTTC.